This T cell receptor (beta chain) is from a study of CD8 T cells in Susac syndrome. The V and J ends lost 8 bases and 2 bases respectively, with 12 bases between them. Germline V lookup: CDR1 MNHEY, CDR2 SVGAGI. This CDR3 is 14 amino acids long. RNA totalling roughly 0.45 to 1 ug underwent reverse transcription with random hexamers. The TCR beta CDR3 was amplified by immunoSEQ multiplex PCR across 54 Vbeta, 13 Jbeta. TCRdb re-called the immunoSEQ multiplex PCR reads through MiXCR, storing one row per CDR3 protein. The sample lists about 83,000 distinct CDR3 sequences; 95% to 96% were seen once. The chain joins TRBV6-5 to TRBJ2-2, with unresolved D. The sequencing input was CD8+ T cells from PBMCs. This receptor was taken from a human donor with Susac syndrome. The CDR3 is CASRGFSNTGELFF. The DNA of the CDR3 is TGTGCCAGCCGCGGCTTTTCAAACACCGGGGAGCTGTTTTTT.